This TCR beta chain comes out of a study of T-cell memory formation after mild COVID-19. Study-wide results and caveats: Pre-infection memory harbored some responding clones, suggesting cross-reactive memory joined. The study found balanced CD4/CD8 in clones contracting day 15 to 85 and a CD4+ lean in later expanders.

This clonotype appeared a few times. What it binds is not known. V was trimmed by 2 bases and J by 2 bases, leaving 10 bases between them. Germline V CDR1 and CDR2: MNHEY, SMNVEV (reference sequence). The CDR3 sequence is 14 residues long. Constant-segment primers and 5'RACE yielded cDNA libraries for TCR alpha and TCR beta, each carrying sample barcodes and UMIs. From the 5' RACE reads, TCRdb called clonotypes with MiXCR, one entry per CDR3 protein. The top ten clones hold 2% to 2.5% of a sample with over 120,000 distinct CDR3 sequences, over 6% of them seen once. The sequencing input was PBMCs or a T cell subset sorted from them (not recorded which). The TCR was taken from an adult woman who had mild COVID-19 (a few samples of this study predate the infection). Cell type and time point are not known. The chain carries TRBV27 and TRBJ2-7; D not certain. CDR3 in amino acids: CASSLQTRTYEQYF. CDR3 DNA: TGTGCCAGCAGTTTACAGACCCGAACCTACGAGCAGTACTTC.